The present entry profiles one TCR beta chain with its context. It has no known antigen specificity. Base quality data are lacking; no much larger clone is found one base away. The method behind the library was the immunoSEQ multiplex PCR assay. The multiplex PCR relied on a mix of 60 forward primers for TCR Vbeta segments and 13 reverse primers for TCR Jbeta segments. The CDR3 region of rearranged TCR beta genes was amplified from genomic DNA by a multiplex PCR assay. On the Illumina HiSeq System, the amplified TCR beta libraries were sequenced as 87-base-pair reads. In the paper's pipeline: A later analysis counted tens of millions of unique TCR beta chains across the 690 or so repertoires, and some 11 million of these chains were shared by at least two donors. Raw reads were error-corrected and collapsed into unique sequences with a nearest-neighbor algorithm that merged closely related sequences to remove PCR and sequencing errors. V, D and J gene segments were assigned by aligning CDR3 sequences to IMGT reference sequences. Each retained sequence needed at least a six-nucleotide match to both a V gene segment and a J gene segment. Rearrangements were called productive when the CDR3 lacked stop codons and stayed in frame with V and J; all others were non-productive. CDR3 was defined according to IMGT convention as the region running from the second conserved V-encoded cysteine to the conserved J-encoded phenylalanine. The earlier analysis of about 620 of the donors excluded sequences that lacked an unambiguous match to a single V gene segment. An earlier analysis of 450 to 650 of the donors called V segments functional above 56.7% productive rearrangements and segregating when the between-donor standard deviation exceeded 5%. A statistical classification framework was built for diagnosing cytomegalovirus status from the catalog of TCR beta chain sequences. A later analysis assigned V and J genes by comparing TCR nucleotide sequences with IMGT/GENE-DB human TR gene sequences. Using the TCRdist pipeline, a later analysis assigned CDR3 sequences along with most-parsimonious VDJ recombination scenarios. In a later analysis, every TCR beta chain was defined by the combination of its CDR3 amino acid sequence and its V-gene family, and reads without a unique V-gene family were dropped. In a later analysis, fewer than 600 highly shared, low-generation-probability nucleotide sequences were removed to address suspected cross-contamination and a sequencing artifact. For each public chain, a later analysis derived a clonal expansion index from normalized ranks of inferred template counts within each repertoire. In a later analysis, generation probabilities were computed with a VDJ recombination model fitted to out-of-frame rearrangements, and the resulting probabilities were checked against IGoR. Hypergeometric tests were used in a later analysis to score TCR-TCR, TCR-HLA and TCR-CMV co-occurrence, with a repertoire-size bias correction applied to the TCR pairs. False discovery rates were estimated in a later analysis by permuting HLA or CMV assignments 20 times. In a later analysis, co-occurring TCRs were grouped with DBSCAN, and TCRdist sequence similarity was added when clustering was performed within HLA-allele-positive subsets. Repertoires with fewer than 30,000 or more than 120,000 public chains were left out of co-occurrence clustering, as were four to six repertoires with anomalous nucleotide sharing. The table comes from immuneACCESS by way of TCRdb, which keeps in-frame sequences with V and J called. Part of the clones is missing from these tables; in studies checked, under half for an unresolved V gene and the rest for unknown reasons. The DNA was the basis for D and trimming; V, J and clone size are from that table. The sample profile shows around 190,000 clones; about four fifths of them were found once. The ten largest clones capture roughly 0.99% of the sample.

The cohort was made up of 500 to 850 healthy bone marrow donors. Cohort members were all nominally healthy when sampled, although unrecorded immune exposures were likely present. The donor was CMV seronegative and belonged to the group of 380 or so seronegative cohort members. A peripheral blood sample was provided by each donor, and peripheral blood mononuclear cells were used for TCR beta sequencing. Genomic DNA extraction from the blood cell samples was performed with the Qiagen DNeasy Blood Extraction Kit. CDR1 and CDR2 are drawn from the germline V gene: ENHRY, SYGVKD. There are 14 amino acids in the CDR3, from cysteine to phenylalanine inclusive. Of all the DNA, just the CDR3 is kept, 42 bases in frame from base 1. The V end gives up 5 bases and the J end 5 bases, leaving 6 bases in the junction not matched to a gene. These data come from a study of cytomegalovirus exposure and HLA in healthy donors (dated 2017 in TCRdb). Regarding the complete study: An earlier analysis of some 500 of the donors reported approximately 270 Gb of sequence data and around 110 million unique TCR beta sequences from around 200 million T cells. Alongside the repertoire data, information on donor age, sex, ethnicity and CMV serostatus was compiled. An earlier analysis of a few hundred of the donors applied high-throughput TCR beta sequencing to assess whether each TCR beta V gene segment acted as functional or pseudogenic. On average, around 200,000 unique TCR beta nucleotide sequences were sequenced per donor among 398 genotyped donors of the cohort, with 15% to 20% of those sequences being non-productive. The genetic ancestry cluster associated with self-reported Caucasian donors included around four fifths of the roughly 390 genotyped donors. The study aimed to test whether signatures of past pathogen exposure could be identified by cataloging public T cell receptors. Because of strong linkage in the cohort, five DR-DQ haplotypes were treated as single units for association and clustering. The study profiled the T cell repertoires of about 640 subjects by immunosequencing and related them to cytomegalovirus serostatus. In the later analysis, no new phenotypic data were used to find candidate immune exposures; instead, reliance was placed on TCR beta sequences and their occurrence across donors. Both class I and class II loci were covered by HLA typing, at four-digit resolution. A later genetic analysis used genome-wide SNP genotypes for about 65% of the 666 donors, treating that subset as a discovery cohort. Roughly 310 gigabases of sequencing data and tens of millions of unique TCR sequences were included in an early release covering over 600 HLA-typed donors. A later analysis re-examined previously published TCR beta repertoires from just over 650 donors and added high-resolution HLA genotyping to investigate patterns of TCR occurrence. In addition to the first cohort of 666 subjects, a separate validation cohort of 130 or so different subjects was used. Typing coverage differed by locus: A, B, C, DRB1 and DQB1 were typed in roughly 629-640 donors, DQA1 in 522, DPA1 in 600 to 610, and DPB1 in 472. All discovery cohort repertoires had been generated using a single sequencing platform. High-throughput TCR immunosequencing, statistical association of individual TCRs with disease status, and machine learning were combined to predict cytomegalovirus infection status. What the study reported, not specific to this receptor: A later analysis found that HLA-associated TCR beta chains were more clonally expanded and had lower generation probabilities than equally common non-associated chains. A few of the identified cytomegalovirus-associated TCR beta chains were confirmed in vitro to be specific for cytomegalovirus antigens. Sequencing depth was assumed to be roughly uniform across donors in the presence/absence analyses, though that assumption may not hold. Correlated functional status among segregating V segments might be attributable to linkage disequilibrium, but an unknown experimental factor could not be ruled out. An association between a missense DCLRE1C variant and V-gene and J-gene trimming of TCR beta chains was found in a later genetic analysis and replicated in an independent cohort. Because HLA typing was unavailable for some donors at each locus, only the typed subset was used in association tests. Immune exposure information for the cohort was limited to CMV serostatus. According to a later analysis, most CMV-associated TCR beta chains appeared to be HLA-restricted, and the HLA associations seemed to be driven largely by CMV exposure. Only TCR beta chains were sequenced in this cohort, and the absence of alpha or paired-chain data limited detectable features. The classifier was reported to diagnose cytomegalovirus status with high specificity and sensitivity in both the original and validation cohorts. The study listed over 150 TCR beta chains as associated with cytomegalovirus. An earlier analysis of approximately 600 of the donors showed that most TCR beta V segments appeared in productive rearrangements either about 87% or about 30% of the time, which broadly matched IMGT annotations. Compared with the approximately 670-donor mean, donors in an Asian-associated ancestry cluster had fewer N-insertions in productive TCRs, according to a later genetic analysis. Strong co-occurrence of HLA alleles, especially DR and DQ, made assigning TCR associations to individual alleles difficult. In a later analysis, several top co-occurrence clusters were reported to appear linked to parvovirus B19, influenza, CMV and Epstein-Barr virus. Because counts were too low, 15 to 20 rarely observed V segments, including chromosome 9 orphons, were excluded from the earlier analysis of some 590 of the donors. It was suggested by the authors that the approach could potentially be generalized to other disease states and immunological phenotypes. A group of highly shared sequence variants was considered likely to be a technical artifact of the sequencing pipeline. A further reported finding was that TCR beta sequences accurately predicted the HLA-A and HLA-B alleles for most subjects in the first cohort. A later analysis associated about 17,000 TCR beta sequences with specific HLA alleles at a false discovery rate of 0.05. While some public TCRs were present in many individuals, most TCR sequences turned up only very rarely across donors. In a later analysis, TCR association rates were found to vary across HLA loci, with the most associated TCRs seen for DRB1 alleles and the fewest for HLA-C alleles. Because the 87-base-pair reads could not distinguish some IMGT-functional V segments, including TRBV6-2 and TRBV6-3, those segments were excluded.

The sequenced material came from PBMCs. The V and J genes are TRBV10-3 and TRBJ1-1, with 9 bases matching TRBD1. This clonotype was obtained from a woman in her thirties or forties in good health and CMV-seronegative. The CDR3 amino acid sequence is: CAISSTGGWTEAFF. DNA sequence: TGTGCCATCAGTTCGACAGGGGGATGGACTGAAGCTTTCTTT.